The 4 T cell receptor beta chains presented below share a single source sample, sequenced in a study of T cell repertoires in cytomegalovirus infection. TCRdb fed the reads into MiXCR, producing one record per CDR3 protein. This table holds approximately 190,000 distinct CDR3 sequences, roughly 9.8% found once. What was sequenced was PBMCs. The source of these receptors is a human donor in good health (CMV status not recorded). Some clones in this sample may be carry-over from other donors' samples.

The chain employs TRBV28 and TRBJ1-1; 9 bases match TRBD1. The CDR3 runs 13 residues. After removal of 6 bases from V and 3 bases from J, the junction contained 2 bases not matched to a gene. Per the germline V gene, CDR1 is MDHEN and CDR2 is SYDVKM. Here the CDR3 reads CASRTGGDTEAFF. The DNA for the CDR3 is TGTGCCAGCAGAACAGGGGGCGACACTGAAGCTTTCTTT.

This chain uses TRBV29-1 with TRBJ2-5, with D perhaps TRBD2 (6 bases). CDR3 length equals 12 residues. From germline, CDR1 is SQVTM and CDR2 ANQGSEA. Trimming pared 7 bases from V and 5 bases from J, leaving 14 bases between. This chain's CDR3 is CSAADGGETQYF. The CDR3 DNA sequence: TGCAGCGCCGCCGATGGAGGGGAGACCCAGTACTTC.

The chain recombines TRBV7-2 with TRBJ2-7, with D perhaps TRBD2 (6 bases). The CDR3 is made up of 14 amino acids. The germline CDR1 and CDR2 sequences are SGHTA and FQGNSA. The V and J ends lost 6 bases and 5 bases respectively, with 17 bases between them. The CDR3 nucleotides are TGTGCCAGCAGTGTTCGGGGGATCCGGGACGAGCAGTACTTC. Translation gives CASSVRGIRDEQYF. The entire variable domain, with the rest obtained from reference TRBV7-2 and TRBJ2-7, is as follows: GAGVSQSPSNKVTEKGKDVELRCDPISGHTALYWYRQSLGQGLEFLIYFQGNSAPDKSGLPSDRFSAERTGGSVSTLTIQRTQQEDSAVYLCASSVRGIRDEQYFGPGTRLTVT.

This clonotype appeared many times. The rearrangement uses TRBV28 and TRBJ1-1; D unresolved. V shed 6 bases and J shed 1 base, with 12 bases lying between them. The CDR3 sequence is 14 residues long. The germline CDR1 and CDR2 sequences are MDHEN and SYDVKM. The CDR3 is CASSPQRRNTEAFF. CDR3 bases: TGTGCCAGCAGCCCCCAGCGTAGGAACACTGAAGCTTTCTTT.